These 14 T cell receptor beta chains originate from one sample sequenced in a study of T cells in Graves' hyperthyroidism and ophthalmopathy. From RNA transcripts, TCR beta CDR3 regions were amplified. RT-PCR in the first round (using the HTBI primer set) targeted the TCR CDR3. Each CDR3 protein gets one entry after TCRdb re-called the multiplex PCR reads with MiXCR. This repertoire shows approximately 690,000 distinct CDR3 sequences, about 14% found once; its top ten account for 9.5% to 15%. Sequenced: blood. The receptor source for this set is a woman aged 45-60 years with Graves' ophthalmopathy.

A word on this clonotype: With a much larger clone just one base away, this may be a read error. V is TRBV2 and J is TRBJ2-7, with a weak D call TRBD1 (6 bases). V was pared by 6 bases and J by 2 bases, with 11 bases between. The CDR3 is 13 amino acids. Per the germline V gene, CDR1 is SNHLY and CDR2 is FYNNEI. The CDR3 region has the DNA TGTGCCAGCAGGGGGGCAGGGACCTACGAGCAGTACTTC. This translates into CASRGAGTYEQYF.

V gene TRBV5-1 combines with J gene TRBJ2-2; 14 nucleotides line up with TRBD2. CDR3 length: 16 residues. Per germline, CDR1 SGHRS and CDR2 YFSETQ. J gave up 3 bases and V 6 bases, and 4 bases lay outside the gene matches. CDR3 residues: CASKGLAGVDTGELFF. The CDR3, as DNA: TGCGCCAGCAAGGGACTAGCGGGAGTAGACACCGGGGAGCTGTTTTTT.

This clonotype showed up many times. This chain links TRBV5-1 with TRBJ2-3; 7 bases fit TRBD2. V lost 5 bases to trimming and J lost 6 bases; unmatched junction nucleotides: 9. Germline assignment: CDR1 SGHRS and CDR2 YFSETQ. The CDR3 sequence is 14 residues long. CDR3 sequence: CASSYATSYDTQYF. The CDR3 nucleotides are TGCGCCAGCAGTTATGCGACTAGCTATGATACGCAGTATTTT.

The CDR3 region is CSARVTLSTDTQYF. The CDR3 coding sequence is TGCAGTGCTAGAGTAACACTCAGCACAGATACGCAGTATTTT. The gene calls are TRBV20-1 and TRBJ2-3; D unresolved. From germline, CDR1 is DFQATT and CDR2 SNEGSKA (reference sequence). CDR3 length: 14 amino acids. V was shortened by 1 base and J by 0 bases, with 8 bases between the two germline ends.

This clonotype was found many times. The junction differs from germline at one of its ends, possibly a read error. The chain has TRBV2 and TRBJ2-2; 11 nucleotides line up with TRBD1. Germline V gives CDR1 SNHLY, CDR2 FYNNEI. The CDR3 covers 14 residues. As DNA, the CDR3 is TGTGCCAGCAGTGAAATGCGAGGGACAGGGGGGCTGTTTTTT. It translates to CASSEMRGTGGLFF.

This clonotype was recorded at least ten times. As DNA, the CDR3 is TGTGCCAGCAGTTTTTCGGCGACTAGCGGGGCCAATGAGCAGTTCTTC. Residues: CASSFSATSGANEQFF. The chain couples TRBV12-3 or TRBV12-4 to TRBJ2-1; 11 bases fit TRBD2. The length of the CDR3 is 16 residues. V trimming: 3 bases; J trimming: 6 bases; junction bases outside the gene matches: 7.

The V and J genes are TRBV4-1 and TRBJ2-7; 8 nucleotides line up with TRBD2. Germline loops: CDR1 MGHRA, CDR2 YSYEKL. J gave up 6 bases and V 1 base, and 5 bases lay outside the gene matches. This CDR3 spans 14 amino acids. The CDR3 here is CASSQAAGEGEQYF. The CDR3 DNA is TGCGCCAGCAGCCAAGCAGCGGGAGAAGGCGAGCAGTACTTC.

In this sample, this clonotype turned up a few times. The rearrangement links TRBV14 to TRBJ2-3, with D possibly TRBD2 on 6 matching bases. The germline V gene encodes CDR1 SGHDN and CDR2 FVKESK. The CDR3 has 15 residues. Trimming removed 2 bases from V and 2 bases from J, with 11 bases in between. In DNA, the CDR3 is TGTGCCAGCAGCCAACTGCGCGGGGTCACAGATACGCAGTATTTT. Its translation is CASSQLRGVTDTQYF.

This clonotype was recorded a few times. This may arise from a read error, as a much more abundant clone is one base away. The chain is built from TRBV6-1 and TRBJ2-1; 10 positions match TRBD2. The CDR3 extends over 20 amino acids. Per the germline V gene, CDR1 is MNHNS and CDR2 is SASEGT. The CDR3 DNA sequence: TGTGCCGGCAGTCCTATCGGGCGAGCGGGAGGGCCGTCGCCGTACAATGAGCAGTTCTTC. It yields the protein CAGSPIGRAGGPSPYNEQFF.

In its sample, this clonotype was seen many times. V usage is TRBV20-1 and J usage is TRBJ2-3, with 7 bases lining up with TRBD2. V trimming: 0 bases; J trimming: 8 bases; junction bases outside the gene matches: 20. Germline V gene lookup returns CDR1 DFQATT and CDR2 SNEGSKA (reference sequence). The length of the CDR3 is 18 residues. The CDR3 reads CSARERLKTGGPHGTQYF. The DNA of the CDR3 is TGCAGTGCTAGAGAGAGACTAAAGACGGGAGGACCACACGGTACGCAGTATTTT.

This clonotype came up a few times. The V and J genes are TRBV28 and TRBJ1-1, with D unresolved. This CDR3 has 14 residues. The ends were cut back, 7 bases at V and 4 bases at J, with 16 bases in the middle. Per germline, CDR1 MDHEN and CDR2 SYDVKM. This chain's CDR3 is CASIHSGSPTEAFF. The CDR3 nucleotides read TGTGCCAGCATACATTCGGGCTCCCCCACTGAAGCTTTCTTT.

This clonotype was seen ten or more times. CDR3 in DNA: TGTGCCAGCAGCGTAGCGGTGGGACAGCACTACGAGCAGTACTTC. This codes for CASSVAVGQHYEQYF. The chain recombines TRBV9 with TRBJ2-7; TRBD1 aligns across 7 bases. The V and J ends lost 0 bases and 3 bases, in that order; junction bases with no gene match: 6. Germline assignment: CDR1 SGDLS and CDR2 YYNGEE. The length of the CDR3 is 15 residues. Based on the CDR3 plus reference TRBV9 and TRBJ2-7, the full variable domain is DSGVTQTPKHLITATGQRVTLRCSPRSGDLSVYWYQQSLDQGLQFLIQYYNGEERAKGNILERFSAQQFPDLHSELNLSSLELGDSALYFCASSVAVGQHYEQYFGPGTRLTVT.

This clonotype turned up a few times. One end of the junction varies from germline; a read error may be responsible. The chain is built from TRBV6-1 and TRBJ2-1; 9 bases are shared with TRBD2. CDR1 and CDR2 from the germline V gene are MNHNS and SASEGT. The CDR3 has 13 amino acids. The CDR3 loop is CASTGSGRSEQFF. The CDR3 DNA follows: TGTGCCAGCACCGGGAGCGGGAGGAGTGAGCAATTCTTC.

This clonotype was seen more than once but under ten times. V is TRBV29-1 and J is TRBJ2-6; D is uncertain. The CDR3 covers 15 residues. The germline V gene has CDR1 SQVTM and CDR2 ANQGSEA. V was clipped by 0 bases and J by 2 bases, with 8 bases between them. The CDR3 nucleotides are TGCAGCGTTGAAGAAAGGGTACCTGGGGCCAACGTCCTGACTTTC. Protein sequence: CSVEERVPGANVLTF.